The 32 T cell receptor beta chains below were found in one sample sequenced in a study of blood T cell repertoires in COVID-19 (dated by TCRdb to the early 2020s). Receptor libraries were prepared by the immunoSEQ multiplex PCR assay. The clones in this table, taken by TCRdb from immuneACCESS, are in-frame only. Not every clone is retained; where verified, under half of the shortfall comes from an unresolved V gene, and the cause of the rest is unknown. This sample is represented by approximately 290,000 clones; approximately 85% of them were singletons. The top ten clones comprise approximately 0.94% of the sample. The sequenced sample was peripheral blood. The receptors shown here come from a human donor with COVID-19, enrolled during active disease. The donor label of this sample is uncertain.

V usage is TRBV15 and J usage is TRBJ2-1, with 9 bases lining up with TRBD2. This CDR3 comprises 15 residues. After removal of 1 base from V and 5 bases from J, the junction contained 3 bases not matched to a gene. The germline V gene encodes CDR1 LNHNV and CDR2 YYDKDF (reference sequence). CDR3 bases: TGTGCCACCAGCAGAGGACTAGCGGCAAACAATGAGCAGTTCTTC. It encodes CATSRGLAANNEQFF.

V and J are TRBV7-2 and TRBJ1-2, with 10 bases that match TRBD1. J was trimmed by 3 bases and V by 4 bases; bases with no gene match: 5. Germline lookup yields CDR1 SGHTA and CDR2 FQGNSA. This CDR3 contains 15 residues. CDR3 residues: CASSSRTGGYYGYTF. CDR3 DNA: TGTGCCAGCAGCTCCCGGACAGGGGGGTACTATGGCTACACCTTC.

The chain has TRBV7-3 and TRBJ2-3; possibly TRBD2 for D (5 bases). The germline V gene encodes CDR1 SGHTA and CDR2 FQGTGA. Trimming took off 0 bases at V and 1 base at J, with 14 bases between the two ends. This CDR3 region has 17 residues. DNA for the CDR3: TGTGCCAGCAGCTTAACGGTAGTTCGGGGTGGCACAGATACGCAGTATTTT. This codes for CASSLTVVRGGTDTQYF.

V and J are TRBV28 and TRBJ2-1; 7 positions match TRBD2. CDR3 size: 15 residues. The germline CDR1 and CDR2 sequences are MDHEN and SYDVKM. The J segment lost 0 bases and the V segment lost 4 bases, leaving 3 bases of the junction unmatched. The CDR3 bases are TGTGCCAGCAGTTCCAGGACTAGCTCCTACAATGAGCAGTTCTTC. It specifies CASSSRTSSYNEQFF.

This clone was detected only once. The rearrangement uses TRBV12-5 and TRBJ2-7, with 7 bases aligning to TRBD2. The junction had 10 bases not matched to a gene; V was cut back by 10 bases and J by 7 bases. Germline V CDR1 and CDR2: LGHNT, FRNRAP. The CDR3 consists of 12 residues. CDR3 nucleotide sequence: TGTGCTACCGGGACTACCCTCCAGGAGCAGTACTTC. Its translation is CATGTTLQEQYF.

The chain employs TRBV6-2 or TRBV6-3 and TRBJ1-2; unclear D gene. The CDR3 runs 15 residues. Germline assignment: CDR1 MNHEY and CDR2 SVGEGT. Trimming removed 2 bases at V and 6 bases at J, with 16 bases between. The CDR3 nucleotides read TGTGCCAGCAGTTACGATCCCGGGTTTTTGGATGGCTACACCTTC. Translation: CASSYDPGFLDGYTF.

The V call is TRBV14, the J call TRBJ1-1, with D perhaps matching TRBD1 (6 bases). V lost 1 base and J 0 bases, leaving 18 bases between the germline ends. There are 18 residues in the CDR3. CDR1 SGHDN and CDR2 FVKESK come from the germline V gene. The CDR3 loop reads CASSQVPAGVRMNTEAFF. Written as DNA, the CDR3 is TGTGCCAGCAGCCAAGTCCCAGCAGGGGTCAGGATGAACACTGAAGCTTTCTTT.

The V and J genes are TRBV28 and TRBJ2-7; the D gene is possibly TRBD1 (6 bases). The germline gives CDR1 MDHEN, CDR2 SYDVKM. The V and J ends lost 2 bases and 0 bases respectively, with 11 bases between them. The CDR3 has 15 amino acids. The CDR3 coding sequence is TGTGCCAGCAGTTTACTGACAGGTTTCTCCTACGAGCAGTACTTC. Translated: CASSLLTGFSYEQYF.

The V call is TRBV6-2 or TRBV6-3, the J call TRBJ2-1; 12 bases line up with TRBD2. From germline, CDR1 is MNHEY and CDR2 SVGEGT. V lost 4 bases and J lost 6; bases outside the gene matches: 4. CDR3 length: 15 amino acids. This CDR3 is CASSSLAGGSNEQFF. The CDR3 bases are TGTGCCAGCAGTTCCCTAGCGGGAGGGTCCAATGAGCAGTTCTTC.

CDR3 loop: CSVVAGTTSSNTEAFF. The CDR3 region has the DNA TGCAGCGTTGTAGCCGGGACAACCTCCTCGAACACTGAAGCTTTCTTT. This sequence joins TRBV29-1 and TRBJ1-1; D may be TRBD1 (6 bases). Germline-derived CDR1 and CDR2 are SQVTM and ANQGSEA. V lost 4 bases, J lost 1 base, and 19 bases lay in between. The CDR3 is 16 residues long.

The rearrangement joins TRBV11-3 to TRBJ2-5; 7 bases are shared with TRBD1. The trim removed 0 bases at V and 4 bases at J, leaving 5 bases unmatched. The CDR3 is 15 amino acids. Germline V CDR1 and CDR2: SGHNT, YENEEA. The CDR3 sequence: CASSLDKTGRETQYF. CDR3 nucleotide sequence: TGTGCCAGCAGCTTAGACAAGACAGGGAGAGAGACCCAGTACTTC.

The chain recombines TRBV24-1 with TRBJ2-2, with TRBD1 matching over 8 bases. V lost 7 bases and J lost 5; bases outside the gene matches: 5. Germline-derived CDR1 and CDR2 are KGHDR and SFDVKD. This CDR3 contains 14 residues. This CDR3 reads CATSAGGRTGELFF. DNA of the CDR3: TGTGCCACCAGCGCAGGGGGCCGGACCGGGGAGCTGTTTTTT.

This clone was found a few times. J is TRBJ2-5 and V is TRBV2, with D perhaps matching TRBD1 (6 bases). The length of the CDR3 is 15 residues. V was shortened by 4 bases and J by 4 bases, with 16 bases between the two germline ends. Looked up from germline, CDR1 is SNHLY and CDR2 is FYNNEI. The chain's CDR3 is CASSGMTGLRETQYF. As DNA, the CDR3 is TGTGCCAGCAGTGGCATGACAGGCCTTAGAGAGACCCAGTACTTC.

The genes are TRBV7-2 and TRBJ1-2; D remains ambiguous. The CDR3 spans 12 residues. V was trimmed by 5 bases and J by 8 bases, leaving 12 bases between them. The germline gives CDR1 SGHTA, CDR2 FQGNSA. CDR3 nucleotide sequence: TGTGCCAGCAGCCCCCTTGGAGCCGGCTACACCTTC. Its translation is CASSPLGAGYTF.

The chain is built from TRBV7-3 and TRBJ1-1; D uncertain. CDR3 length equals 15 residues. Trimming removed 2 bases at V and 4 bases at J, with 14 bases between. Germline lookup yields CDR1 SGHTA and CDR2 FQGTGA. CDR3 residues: CASSLGPSRSTEAFF. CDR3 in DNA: TGTGCCAGCAGCTTAGGCCCATCAAGGAGCACTGAAGCTTTCTTT.

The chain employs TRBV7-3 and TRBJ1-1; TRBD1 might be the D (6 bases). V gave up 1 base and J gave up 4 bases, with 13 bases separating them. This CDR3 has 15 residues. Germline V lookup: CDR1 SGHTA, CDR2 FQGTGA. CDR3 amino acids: CASSLRPGDLTEAFF. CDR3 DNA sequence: TGTGCCAGCAGCTTAAGACCAGGGGATCTCACTGAAGCTTTCTTT.

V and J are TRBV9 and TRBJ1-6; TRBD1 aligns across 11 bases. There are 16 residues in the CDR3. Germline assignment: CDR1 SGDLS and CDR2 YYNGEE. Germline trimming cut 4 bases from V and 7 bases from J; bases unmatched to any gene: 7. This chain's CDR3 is CASSSGTGGRNSPLHF. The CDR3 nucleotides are TGTGCCAGCAGCTCAGGGACAGGGGGTCGGAATTCACCCCTCCACTTT.

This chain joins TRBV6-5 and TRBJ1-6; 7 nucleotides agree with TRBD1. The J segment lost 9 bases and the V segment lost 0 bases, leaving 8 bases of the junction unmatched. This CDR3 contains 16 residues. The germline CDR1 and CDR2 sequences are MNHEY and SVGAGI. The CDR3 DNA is TGTGCCAGCAGTTACTCGGAGGTGGAGGGGGCTTCACCCCTCCACTTT. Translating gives CASSYSEVEGASPLHF.

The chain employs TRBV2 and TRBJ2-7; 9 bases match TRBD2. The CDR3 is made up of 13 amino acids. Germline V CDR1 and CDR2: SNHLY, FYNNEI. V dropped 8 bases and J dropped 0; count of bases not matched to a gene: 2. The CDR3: CASYSGSSYEQYF. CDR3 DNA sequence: TGTGCCAGCTATAGCGGGAGCTCCTACGAGCAGTACTTC.

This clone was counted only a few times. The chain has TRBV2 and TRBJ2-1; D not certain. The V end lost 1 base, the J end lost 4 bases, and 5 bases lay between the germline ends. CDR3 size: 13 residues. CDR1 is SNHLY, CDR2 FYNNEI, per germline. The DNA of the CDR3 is TGTGCCAGCAGTGAAGGGCCATACAATGAGCAGTTCTTC. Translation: CASSEGPYNEQFF.

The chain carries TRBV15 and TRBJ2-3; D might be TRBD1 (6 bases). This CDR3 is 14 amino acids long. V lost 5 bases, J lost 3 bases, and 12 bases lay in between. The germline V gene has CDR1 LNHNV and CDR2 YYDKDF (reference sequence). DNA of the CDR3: TGTGCCACCAGCTTGGACAGATCGACAGATACGCAGTATTTT. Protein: CATSLDRSTDTQYF.

As DNA, the CDR3 is TGCGCCAGCAGCACCGGGACAGGGGGAGGGAACACTGAAGCTTTCTTT. Its translation: CASSTGTGGGNTEAFF. The chain has TRBV5-1 and TRBJ1-1, with TRBD1 matching over 11 bases. The CDR3 has 16 amino acids. Germline V gene lookup returns CDR1 SGHRS and CDR2 YFSETQ. V was pared by 4 bases and J by 1 base, with 6 bases of the junction left unmatched.

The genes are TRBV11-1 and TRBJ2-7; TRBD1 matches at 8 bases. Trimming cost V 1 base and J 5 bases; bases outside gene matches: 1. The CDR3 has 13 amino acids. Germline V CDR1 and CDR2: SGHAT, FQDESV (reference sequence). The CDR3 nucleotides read TGTGCCAGCAGCTTAGACAGGGGGAACGAGCAGTACTTC. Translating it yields CASSLDRGNEQYF.

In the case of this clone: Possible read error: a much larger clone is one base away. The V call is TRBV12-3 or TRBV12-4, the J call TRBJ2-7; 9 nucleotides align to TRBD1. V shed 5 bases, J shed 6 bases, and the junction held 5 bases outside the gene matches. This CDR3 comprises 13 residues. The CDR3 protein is CASSPGTGFEQYF. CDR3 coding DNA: TGTGCCAGCAGTCCCGGGACAGGGTTCGAGCAGTACTTC.

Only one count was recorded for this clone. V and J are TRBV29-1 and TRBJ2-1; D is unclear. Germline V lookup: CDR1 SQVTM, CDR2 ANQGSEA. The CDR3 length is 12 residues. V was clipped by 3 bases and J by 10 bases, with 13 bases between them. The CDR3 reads CSVEESFGEQFF. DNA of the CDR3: TGCAGCGTTGAGGAGAGCTTCGGGGAGCAGTTCTTC.

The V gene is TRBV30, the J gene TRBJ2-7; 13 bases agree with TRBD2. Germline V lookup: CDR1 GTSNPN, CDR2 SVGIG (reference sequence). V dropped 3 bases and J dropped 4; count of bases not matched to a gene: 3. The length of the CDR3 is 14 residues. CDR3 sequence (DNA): TGTGCCTGGAGCCGGACTAGCGGGAGATACGAGCAGTACTTC. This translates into CAWSRTSGRYEQYF.

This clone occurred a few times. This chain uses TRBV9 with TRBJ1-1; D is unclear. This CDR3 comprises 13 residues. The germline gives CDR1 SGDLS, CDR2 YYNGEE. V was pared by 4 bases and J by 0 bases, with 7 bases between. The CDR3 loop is CASSPLLNTEAFF. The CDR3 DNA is TGTGCCAGCAGCCCACTATTGAACACTGAAGCTTTCTTT.

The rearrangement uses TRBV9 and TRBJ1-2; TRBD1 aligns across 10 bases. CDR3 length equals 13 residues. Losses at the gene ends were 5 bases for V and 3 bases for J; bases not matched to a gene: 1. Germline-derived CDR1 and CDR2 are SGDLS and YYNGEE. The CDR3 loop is CASRGQGDYGYTF. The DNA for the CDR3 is TGTGCCAGCAGAGGACAGGGGGACTATGGCTACACCTTC.

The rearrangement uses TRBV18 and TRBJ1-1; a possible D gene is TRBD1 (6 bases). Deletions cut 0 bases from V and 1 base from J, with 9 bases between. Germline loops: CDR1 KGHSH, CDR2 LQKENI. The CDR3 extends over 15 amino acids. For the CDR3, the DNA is TGTGCCAGCTCACCACCCAGGGGCCGGAACACTGAAGCTTTCTTT. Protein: CASSPPRGRNTEAFF.

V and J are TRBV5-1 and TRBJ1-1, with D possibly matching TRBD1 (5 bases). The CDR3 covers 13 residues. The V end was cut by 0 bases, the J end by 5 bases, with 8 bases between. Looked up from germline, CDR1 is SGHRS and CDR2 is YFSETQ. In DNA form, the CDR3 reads TGCGCCAGCAGCTTGGTATCAGGGACTGAAGCTTTCTTT. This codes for CASSLVSGTEAFF.

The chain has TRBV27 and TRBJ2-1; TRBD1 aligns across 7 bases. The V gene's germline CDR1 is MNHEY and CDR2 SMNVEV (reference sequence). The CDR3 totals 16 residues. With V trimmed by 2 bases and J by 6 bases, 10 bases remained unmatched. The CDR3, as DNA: TGTGCCAGCAGTTTACTCCAAAACAGGGGACGCAATGAGCAGTTCTTC. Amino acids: CASSLLQNRGRNEQFF.

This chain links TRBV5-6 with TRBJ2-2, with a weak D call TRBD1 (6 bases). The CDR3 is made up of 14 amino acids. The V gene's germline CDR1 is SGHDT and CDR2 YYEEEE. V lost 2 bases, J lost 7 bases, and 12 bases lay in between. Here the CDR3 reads CASSFAGDNGELFF. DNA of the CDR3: TGTGCCAGCAGCTTCGCAGGGGACAACGGGGAGCTGTTTTTT.